This TCR beta chain was recovered during a study of Ad26.COV2.S vaccination and SARS-CoV-2 variants. Study-wide context: The trial was COV1001 and the donor's arm was Ad26.COV2.S. Once, or twice with 56 days between doses, Ad26.COV2.S was given intramuscularly. Study results and caveats: Total T cell responses, in the TCR breadth and depth analyses, may have been underestimated.

On this clone: Its antigen is not identified.

CDR1 is LNHNV and CDR2 is YYDKDF in the germline V gene (reference sequence). Trimming took 2 bases from V and 5 from J, leaving 12 bases between them. The CDR3 has 14 amino acids. Treatment of the sample: 19 received Ad26.COV2.S at low or high dose, single or two shots; about 5 received placebo; per-sample allocation not given. Vaccine and placebo recipients were sampled on day 63 after the first injection. Measured with immunoSEQ multiplex PCR; TCRdb has only the in-frame clones, and not every one. This sample has hundreds of thousands of clones, with about 89% found just once. The receptor comes from a person aged 18-65 years who received the Ad26.COV2.S COVID-19 vaccine or a placebo. The J gene is TRBJ1-2, the V gene TRBV15; TRBD1 is a possible D gene (6 bases). This specimen was peripheral blood, taken in a trial of Ad26.COV2.S vaccine versus placebo. The CDR3 region has the DNA TGTGCCACCAGCAGAACCGATGGACAGTATGGCTACACCTTC. It encodes CATSRTDGQYGYTF.